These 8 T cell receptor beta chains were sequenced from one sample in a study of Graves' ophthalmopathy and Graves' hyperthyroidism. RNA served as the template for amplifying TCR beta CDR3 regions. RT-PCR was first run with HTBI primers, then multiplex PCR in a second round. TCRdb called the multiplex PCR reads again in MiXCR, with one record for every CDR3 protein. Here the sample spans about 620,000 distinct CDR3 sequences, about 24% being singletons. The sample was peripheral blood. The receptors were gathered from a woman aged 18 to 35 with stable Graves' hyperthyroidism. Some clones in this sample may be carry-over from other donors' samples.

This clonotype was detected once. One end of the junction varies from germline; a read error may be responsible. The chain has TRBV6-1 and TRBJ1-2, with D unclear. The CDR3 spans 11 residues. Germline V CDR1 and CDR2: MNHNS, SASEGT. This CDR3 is CASRPNFGYTF. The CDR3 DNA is TGTGCCAGCAGGCCTAACTTTGGCTACACCTTC.

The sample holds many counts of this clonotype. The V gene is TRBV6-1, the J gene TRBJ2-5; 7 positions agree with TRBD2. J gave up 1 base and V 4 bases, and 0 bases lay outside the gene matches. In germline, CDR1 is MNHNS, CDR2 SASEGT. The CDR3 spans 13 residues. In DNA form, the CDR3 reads TGTGCCAGCAGTGGACTAGCCCAAGAGACCCAGTACTTC. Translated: CASSGLAQETQYF.

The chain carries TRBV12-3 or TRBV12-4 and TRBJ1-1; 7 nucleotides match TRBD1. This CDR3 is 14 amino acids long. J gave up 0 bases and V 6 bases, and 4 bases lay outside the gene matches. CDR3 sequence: CASRDRFLNTEAFF. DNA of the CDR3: TGTGCCAGCAGGGACAGGTTCCTGAACACTGAAGCTTTCTTT.

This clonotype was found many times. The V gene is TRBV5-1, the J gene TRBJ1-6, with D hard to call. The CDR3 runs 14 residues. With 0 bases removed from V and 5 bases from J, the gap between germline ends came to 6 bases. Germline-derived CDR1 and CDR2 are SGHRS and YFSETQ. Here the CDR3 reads CASSLEPNNSPLHF. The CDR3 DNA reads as TGCGCCAGCAGCTTGGAACCGAATAATTCACCCCTCCACTTT.

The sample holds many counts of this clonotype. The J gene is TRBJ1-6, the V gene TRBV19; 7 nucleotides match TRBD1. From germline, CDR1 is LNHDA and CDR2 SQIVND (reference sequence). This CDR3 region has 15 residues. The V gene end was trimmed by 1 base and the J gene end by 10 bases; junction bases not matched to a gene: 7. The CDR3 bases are TGTGCCAGTAGTATAGGACAGGGTGTCCAATCACCCCTCCACTTT. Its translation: CASSIGQGVQSPLHF. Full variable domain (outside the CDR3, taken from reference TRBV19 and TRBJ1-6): DGGITQSPKYLFRKEGQNVTLSCEQNLNHDAMYWYRQDPGQGLRLIYYSQIVNDFQKGDIAEGYSVSREKKESFPLTVTSAQKNPTAFYLCASSIGQGVQSPLHFGNGTRLTVT.

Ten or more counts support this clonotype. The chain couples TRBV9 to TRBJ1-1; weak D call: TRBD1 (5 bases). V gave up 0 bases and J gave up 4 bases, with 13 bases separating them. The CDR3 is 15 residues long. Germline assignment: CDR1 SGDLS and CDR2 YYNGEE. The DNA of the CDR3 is TGTGCCAGCAGCGTAGGGGGCGCGGGACGCACTGAAGCTTTCTTT. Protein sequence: CASSVGGAGRTEAFF.

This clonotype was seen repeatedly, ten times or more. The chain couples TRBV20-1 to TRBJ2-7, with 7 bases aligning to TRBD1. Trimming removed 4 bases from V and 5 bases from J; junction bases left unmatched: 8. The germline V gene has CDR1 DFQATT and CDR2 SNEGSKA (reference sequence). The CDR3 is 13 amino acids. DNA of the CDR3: TGCAGTGCTACAAGACAGGGCCTCAACGAGCAGTACTTC. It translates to CSATRQGLNEQYF.

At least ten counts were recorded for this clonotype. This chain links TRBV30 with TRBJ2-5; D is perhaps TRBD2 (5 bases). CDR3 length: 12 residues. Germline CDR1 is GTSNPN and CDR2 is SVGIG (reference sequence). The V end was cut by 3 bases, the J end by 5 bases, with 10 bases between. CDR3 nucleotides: TGTGCCTGGAGACGGACTGCGGAGACCCAGTACTTC. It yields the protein CAWRRTAETQYF.